This TCR beta chain originates from a study of early T cells in non-severe SARS-CoV-2 infection. Each single cDNA molecule received a unique molecular identifier. TCRdb itself ran the 5' RACE reads through MiXCR, one entry per CDR3 protein. The sample lists more than 85,000 distinct CDR3 sequences, about 12% occurring once. V lost 3 bases to trimming and J lost 3 bases, with 15 bases between them. The germline V gene encodes CDR1 SGHVS and CDR2 FNYEAQ. CDR3 size: 15 residues. This clonotype was found a few times. This clonotype was obtained from an adult who was a healthcare worker with PCR-confirmed SARS-CoV-2 infection or an uninfected control (not recorded which). This chain uses TRBV7-6 with TRBJ2-7; a possible D gene is TRBD2 (6 bases). Source material: whole blood. The CDR3 nucleotides are TGTGCCAGCAGCTTTTCCCCGGGAGCGCACTACGAGCAGTACTTC. This sequence encodes CASSFSPGAHYEQYF.